This T cell receptor beta chain came from a study of blood T cell repertoires in COVID-19. The table came from immunoSEQ multiplex PCR; TCRdb's copy has only in-frame clones and leaves some out. Here the sample spans about 100,000 clones, about four fifths being singletons. Germline trimming cut 5 bases from V and 6 bases from J; bases unmatched to any gene: 11. The CDR3 is made up of 15 amino acids. Germline CDR1 LGHDT, CDR2 YNNKEL (reference sequence). This clonotype was obtained from a woman aged 80 or over with active or convalescent COVID-19. The chain uses TRBV3-1 (or the pseudogene TRBV3-2) and TRBJ1-2; TRBD1 matches 8 bases. The sequencing input was peripheral blood. The CDR3: CASSGARQGRNGYTF. In nucleotides, the CDR3 is TGTGCCAGCAGCGGAGCCCGACAGGGGAGAAATGGCTACACCTTC.